The TCR beta chain described here comes from a study of CD8+ T cells in alopecia areata. As the sequencing template, cDNA was produced by extracting RNA and reverse transcribing it. Sequencing used immunoSEQ multiplex PCR; TCRdb keeps in-frame clones, though not all of them. This sample carries around 210,000 clones, around three fifths of them seen once, and the ten largest clones take around 5.1%. Sequenced: CD8+ T cells sorted from blood. The TCR originated in a human donor in good health.

DNA of the CDR3: TGTGCCAGCAGCTTAGCTCTCAGCGGCCCTGACGGGGGGGAGCTGTTTTTT. It is translated as CASSLALSGPDGGELFF. The V call is TRBV7-8, the J call TRBJ2-2; tentatively, D is TRBD2 (5 bases). Germline V gives CDR1 SGHVS, CDR2 FQNEAQ. This CDR3 has 17 residues. V lost 0 bases, J lost 8 bases, and 19 bases lay in between.